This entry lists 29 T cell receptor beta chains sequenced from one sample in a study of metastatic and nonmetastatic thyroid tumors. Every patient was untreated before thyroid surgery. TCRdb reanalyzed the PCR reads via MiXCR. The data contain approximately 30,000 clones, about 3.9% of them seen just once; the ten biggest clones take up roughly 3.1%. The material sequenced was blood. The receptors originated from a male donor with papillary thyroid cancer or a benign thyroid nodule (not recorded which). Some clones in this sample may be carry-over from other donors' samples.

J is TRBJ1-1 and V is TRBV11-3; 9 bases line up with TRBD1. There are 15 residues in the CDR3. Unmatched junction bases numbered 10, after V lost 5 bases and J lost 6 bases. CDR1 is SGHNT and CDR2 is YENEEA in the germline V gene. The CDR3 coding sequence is TGTGCCAGCAGCCCGCGGGGACAGGGCGTACCTGAAGCTTTCTTT. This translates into CASSPRGQGVPEAFF.

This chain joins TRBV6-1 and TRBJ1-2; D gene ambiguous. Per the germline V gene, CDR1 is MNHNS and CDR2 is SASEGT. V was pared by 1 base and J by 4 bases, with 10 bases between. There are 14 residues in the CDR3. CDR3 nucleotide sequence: TGTGCCAGCAGTGAAGGGGCAATGAGCTATGGCTACACCTTC. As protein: CASSEGAMSYGYTF.

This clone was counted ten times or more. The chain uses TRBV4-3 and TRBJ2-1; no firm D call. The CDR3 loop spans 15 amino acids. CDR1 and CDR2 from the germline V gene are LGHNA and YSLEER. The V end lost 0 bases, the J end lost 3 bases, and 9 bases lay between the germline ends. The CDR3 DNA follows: TGCGCCAGCAGCCAAGATCTCCTCCTCTACAATGAGCAGTTCTTC. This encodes CASSQDLLLYNEQFF.

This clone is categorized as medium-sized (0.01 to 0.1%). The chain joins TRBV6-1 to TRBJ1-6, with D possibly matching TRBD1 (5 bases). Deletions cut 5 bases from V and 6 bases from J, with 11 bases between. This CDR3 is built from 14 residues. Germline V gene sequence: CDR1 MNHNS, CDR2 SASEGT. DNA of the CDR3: TGTGCCAGCAGTATTGGGGCGGGTAATTCACCCCTCCACTTT. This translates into CASSIGAGNSPLHF.

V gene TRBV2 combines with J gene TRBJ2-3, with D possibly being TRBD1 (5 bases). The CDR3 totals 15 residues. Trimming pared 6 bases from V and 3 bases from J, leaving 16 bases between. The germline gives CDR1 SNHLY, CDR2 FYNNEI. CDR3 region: CASRNWQGQTDTQYF. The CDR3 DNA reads TGTGCCAGCAGGAACTGGCAGGGTCAGACAGATACGCAGTATTTT. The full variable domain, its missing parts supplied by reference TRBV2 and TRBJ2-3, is EPEVTQTPSHQVTQMGQEVILRCVPISNHLYFYWYRQILGQKVEFLVSFYNNEISEKSEIFDDQFSVERPDGSNFTLKIRSTKLEDSAMYFCASRNWQGQTDTQYFGPGTRLTVL.

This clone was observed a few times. CDR3 protein: CASSSGTGGQPQHF. The DNA of the CDR3 is TGCGCCAGCAGCTCAGGGACAGGGGGTCAGCCCCAGCATTTT. The gene calls are TRBV5-1 and TRBJ1-5; 11 bases match TRBD1. The germline V gene encodes CDR1 SGHRS and CDR2 YFSETQ. The CDR3 length is 14 residues. V trimming: 3 bases; J trimming: 6 bases; junction bases outside the gene matches: 2.

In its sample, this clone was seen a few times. CDR3 sequence: CATTSGDSSLGELFF. DNA for the CDR3: TGTGCCACCACAAGTGGGGACTCTAGCCTAGGGGAGCTGTTTTTT. V is TRBV6-2 or TRBV6-3 and J is TRBJ2-2, with D maybe TRBD2 (6 bases). Germline V CDR1 and CDR2: MNHEY, SVGEGT. CDR3 length: 15 amino acids. Deletions cut 10 bases from V and 8 bases from J, with 23 bases between.

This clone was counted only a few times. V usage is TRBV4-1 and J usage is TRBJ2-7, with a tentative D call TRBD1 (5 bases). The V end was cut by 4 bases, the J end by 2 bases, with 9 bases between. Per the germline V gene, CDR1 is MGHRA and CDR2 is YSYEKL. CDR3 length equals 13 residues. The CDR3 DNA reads TGCGCCAGCAGCCTGACAGAGACCTACGAGCAGTACTTC. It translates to CASSLTETYEQYF.

The CDR3 nucleotides read TGTGCCAGTAGTATTGGCGGGCATGAGCAGTTCTTC. Translated: CASSIGGHEQFF. V gene TRBV19 combines with J gene TRBJ2-1; the D gene is possibly TRBD2 (5 bases). Trimming left V 3 bases short and J 8 bases short, with 8 bases between. Germline values: CDR1 LNHDA, CDR2 SQIVND (reference sequence). The CDR3 runs 12 residues. The whole variable domain, remainder taken from reference TRBV19 and TRBJ2-1, is DGGITQSPKYLFRKEGQNVTLSCEQNLNHDAMYWYRQDPGQGLRLIYYSQIVNDFQKGDIAEGYSVSREKKESFPLTVTSAQKNPTAFYLCASSIGGHEQFFGPGTRLTVL.

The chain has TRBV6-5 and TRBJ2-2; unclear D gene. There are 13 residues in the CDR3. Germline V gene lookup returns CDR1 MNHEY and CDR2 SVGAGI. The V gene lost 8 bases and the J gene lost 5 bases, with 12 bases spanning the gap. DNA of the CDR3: TGTGCCAGCTTGGACCCAGGAACCGGGGAGCTGTTTTTT. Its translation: CASLDPGTGELFF.

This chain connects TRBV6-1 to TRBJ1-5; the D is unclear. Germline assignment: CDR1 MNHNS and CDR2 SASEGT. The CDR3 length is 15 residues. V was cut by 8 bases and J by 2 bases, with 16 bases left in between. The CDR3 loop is CASCEDPSGNQPQHF. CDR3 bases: TGTGCCAGCTGCGAGGATCCTTCGGGCAATCAGCCCCAGCATTTT.

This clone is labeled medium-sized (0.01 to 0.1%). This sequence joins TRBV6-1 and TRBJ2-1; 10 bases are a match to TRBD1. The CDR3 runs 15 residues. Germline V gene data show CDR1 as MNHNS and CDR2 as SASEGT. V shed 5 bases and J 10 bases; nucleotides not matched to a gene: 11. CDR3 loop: CASSPDRGRGIEQFF. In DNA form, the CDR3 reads TGTGCCAGCAGTCCGGACAGGGGGAGAGGAATCGAGCAGTTCTTC.

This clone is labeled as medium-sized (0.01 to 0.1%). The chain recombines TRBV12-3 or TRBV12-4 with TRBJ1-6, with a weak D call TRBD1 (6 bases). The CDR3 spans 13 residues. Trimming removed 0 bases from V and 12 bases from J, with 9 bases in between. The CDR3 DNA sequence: TGTGCCAGCAGTTTAGCCGACAGGATACCCCTCCACTTT. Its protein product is CASSLADRIPLHF.

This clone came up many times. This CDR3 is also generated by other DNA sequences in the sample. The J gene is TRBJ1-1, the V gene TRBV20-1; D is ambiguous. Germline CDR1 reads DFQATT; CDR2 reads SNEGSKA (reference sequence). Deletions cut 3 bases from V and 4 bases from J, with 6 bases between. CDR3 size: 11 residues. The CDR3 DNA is TGCAGTGCTAGTCGGGTCACTGAAGCTTTCTTT. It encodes CSASRVTEAFF.

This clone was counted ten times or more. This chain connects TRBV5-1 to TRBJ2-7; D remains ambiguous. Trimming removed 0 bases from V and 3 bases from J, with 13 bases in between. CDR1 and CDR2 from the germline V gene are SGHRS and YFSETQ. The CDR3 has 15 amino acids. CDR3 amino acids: CASSLASAAGYEQYF. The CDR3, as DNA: TGCGCCAGCAGCTTGGCCAGTGCTGCTGGCTACGAGCAGTACTTC.

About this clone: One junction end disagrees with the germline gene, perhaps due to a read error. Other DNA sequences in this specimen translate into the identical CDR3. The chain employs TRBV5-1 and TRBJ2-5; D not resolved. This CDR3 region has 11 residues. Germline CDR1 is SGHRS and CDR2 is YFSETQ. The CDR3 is CASSFGETQYF. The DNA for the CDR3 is TGCGCCAGCAGCTTCGGTGAGACGCAGTACTTC.

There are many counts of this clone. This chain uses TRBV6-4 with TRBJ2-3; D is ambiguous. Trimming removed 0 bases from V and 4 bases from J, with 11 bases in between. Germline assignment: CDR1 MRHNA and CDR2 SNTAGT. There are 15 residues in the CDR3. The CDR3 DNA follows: TGTGCCAGCAGTGACTCGAGCTCTGGGCCAGATACGCAGTATTTT. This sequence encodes CASSDSSSGPDTQYF.

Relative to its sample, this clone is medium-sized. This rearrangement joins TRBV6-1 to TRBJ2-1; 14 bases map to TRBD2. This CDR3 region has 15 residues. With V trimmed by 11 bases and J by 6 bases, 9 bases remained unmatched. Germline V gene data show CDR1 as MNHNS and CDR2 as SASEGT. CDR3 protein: CAARRGTSGSNEQFF. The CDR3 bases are TGTGCCGCCAGAAGAGGGACTAGCGGGAGCAATGAGCAGTTCTTC.

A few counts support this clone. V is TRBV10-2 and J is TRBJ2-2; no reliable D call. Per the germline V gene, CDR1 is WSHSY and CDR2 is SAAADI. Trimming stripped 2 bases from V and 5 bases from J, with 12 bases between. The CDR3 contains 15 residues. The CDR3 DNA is TGCGCCAGCAGTGAGATAGGACCTCGGACCGGGGAGCTGTTTTTT. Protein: CASSEIGPRTGELFF.

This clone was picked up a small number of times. CDR3 sequence (DNA): TGCGCCAGCAGCTTGGAACAGGGACTGTACAATGAGCAGTTCTTC. Translating it yields CASSLEQGLYNEQFF. This rearrangement joins TRBV5-1 to TRBJ2-1; D may match TRBD1 or TRBD2 (6 bases each). The ends were cut back, 0 bases at V and 4 bases at J, with 11 bases in the middle. Per the germline V gene, CDR1 is SGHRS and CDR2 is YFSETQ. CDR3 size: 15 residues.

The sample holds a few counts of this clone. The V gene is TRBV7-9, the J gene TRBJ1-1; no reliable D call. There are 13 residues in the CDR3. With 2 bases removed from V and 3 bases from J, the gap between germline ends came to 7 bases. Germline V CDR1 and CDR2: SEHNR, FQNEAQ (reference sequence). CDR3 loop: CASSLNAHTEAFF. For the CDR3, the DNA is TGTGCCAGCAGCTTAAACGCCCACACTGAAGCTTTCTTT.

The CDR3 reads CASEIGDRGRGETQYF. In nucleotides, the CDR3 is TGCGCCAGCGAAATCGGGGACAGGGGGCGAGGAGAGACCCAGTACTTC. The chain links TRBV5-1 to TRBJ2-5, with TRBD1 matching over 12 bases. V trimming: 7 bases; J trimming: 4 bases; junction bases outside the gene matches: 11. Germline V gene sequence: CDR1 SGHRS, CDR2 YFSETQ. This CDR3 spans 16 amino acids.

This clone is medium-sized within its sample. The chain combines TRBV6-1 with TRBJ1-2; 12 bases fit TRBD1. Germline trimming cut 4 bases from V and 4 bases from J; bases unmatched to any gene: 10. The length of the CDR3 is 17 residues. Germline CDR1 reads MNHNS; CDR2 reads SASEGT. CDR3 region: CASSVGQGASWGYGYTF. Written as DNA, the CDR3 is TGTGCCAGCAGTGTGGGACAGGGGGCGAGTTGGGGCTATGGCTACACCTTC.

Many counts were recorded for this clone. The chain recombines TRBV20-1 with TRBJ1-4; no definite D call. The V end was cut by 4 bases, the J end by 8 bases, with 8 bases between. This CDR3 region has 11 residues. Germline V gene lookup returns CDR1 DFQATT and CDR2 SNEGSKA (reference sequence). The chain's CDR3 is CSAKDDEKLFF. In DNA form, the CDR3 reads TGCAGTGCTAAAGACGACGAAAAACTGTTTTTT.

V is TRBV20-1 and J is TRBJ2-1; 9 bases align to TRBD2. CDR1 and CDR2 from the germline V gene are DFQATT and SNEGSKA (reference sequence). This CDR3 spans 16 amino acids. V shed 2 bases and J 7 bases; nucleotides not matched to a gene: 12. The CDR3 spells CSARNLRSGRINEQFF. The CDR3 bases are TGCAGTGCTAGAAATCTGCGTAGCGGGAGAATTAATGAGCAGTTCTTC.

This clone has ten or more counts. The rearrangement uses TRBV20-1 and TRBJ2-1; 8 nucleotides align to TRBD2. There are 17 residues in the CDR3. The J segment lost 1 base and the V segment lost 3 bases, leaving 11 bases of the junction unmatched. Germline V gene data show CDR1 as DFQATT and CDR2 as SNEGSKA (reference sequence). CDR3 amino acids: CSASRLGGRRSYNEQFF. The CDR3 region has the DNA TGCAGTGCTAGCCGCCTGGGCGGGAGGAGGTCCTACAATGAGCAGTTCTTC.

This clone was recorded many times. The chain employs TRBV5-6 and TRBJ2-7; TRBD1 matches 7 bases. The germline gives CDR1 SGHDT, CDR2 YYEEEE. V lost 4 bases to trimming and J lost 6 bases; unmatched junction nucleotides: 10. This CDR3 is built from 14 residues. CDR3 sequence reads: CASSPGQLIAEQYF. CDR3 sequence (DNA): TGTGCCAGCAGCCCGGGACAGCTAATCGCCGAGCAGTACTTC.

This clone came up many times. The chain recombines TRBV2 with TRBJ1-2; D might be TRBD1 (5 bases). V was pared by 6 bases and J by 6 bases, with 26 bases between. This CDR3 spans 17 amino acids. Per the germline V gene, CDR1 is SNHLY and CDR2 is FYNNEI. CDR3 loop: CASRLGAGVTFVNGYTF. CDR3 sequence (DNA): TGTGCCAGCAGACTTGGAGCGGGGGTGACCTTCGTGAATGGCTACACCTTC.

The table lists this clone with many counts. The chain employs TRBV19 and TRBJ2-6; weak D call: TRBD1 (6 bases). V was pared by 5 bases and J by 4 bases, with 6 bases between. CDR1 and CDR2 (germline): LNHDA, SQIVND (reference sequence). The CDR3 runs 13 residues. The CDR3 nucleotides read TGTGCCAGTAGTGGGACAGGGGCCAACGTCCTGACTTTC. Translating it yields CASSGTGANVLTF.